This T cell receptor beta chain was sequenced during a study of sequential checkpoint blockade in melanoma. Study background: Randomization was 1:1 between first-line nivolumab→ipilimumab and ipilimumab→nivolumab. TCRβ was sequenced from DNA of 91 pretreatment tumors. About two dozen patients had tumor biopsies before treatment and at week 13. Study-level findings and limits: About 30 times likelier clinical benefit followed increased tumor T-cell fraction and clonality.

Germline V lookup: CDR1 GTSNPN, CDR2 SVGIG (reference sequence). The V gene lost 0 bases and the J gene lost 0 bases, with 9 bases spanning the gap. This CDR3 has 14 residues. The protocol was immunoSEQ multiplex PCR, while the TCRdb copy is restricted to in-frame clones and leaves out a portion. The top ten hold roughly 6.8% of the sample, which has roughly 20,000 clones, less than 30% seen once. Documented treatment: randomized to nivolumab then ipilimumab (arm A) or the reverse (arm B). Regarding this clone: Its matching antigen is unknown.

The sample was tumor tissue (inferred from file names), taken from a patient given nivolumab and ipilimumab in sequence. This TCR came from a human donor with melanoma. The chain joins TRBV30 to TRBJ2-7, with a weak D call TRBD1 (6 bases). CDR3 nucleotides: TGTGCCTGGAGTGTAGGACAGCCCTCCTACGAGCAGTACTTC. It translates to CAWSVGQPSYEQYF.